This entry features one T cell receptor beta chain sequence. This specimen belongs to a study of PD-L1 blockade in urothelial cancer. Looked up from germline, CDR1 is SGHDN and CDR2 is FVKESK. Trimming shortened V by 3 bases and J by 14 bases, and 14 bases separated the two germline ends. The CDR3 contains 13 residues. Time point defined: pretreatment peripheral blood. The diagnosis in patients was locally advanced or metastatic urothelial carcinoma. Individual patients had between 1 and 8 samples, taken pretreatment and on-treatment. Profiling relied on immunoSEQ multiplex PCR, and the TCRdb table lists in-frame clones only, not all of them. The sample has around 66,000 clones; approximately 75% are singletons.

This rearrangement joins TRBV14 to TRBJ1-6; D gene unclear. The clonotype was recovered from a man aged 70 or older with urothelial cancer. Here the sequenced sample was PBMCs, taken around atezolizumab (anti-PD-L1) treatment. CDR3 nucleotide sequence: TGTGCCAGCAGCCATGTGAGGAACGTAGCCCTCCACTTT. This sequence encodes CASSHVRNVALHF.